The sequence of this TCR beta chain was determined in a study of cytomegalovirus exposure and HLA in healthy donors. General study findings and limits: The later analysis indicated that the majority of CMV-associated TCR beta chains appeared HLA-restricted.

The PCR employed 60 Vbeta primers together with 13 Jbeta primers. Method: immunoSEQ multiplex PCR; TCRdb's copy keeps in-frame clones and lacks some. The profile shows 100,000 to 150,000 clones, 65% to 75% of them singletons. As for this clone: What it binds is unknown.

In germline, CDR1 is MNHNY, CDR2 SVGAGI (reference sequence). V lost 5 bases and J lost 9, with 17 bases in between. This CDR3 comprises 13 residues. Sequencing was carried out using PBMCs. The J gene is TRBJ2-7, the V gene TRBV6-6, with D perhaps TRBD2 (7 bases). The clonotype was recovered from a man aged 40-50 years in good health and CMV-seropositive. In DNA form, the CDR3 reads TGTGCCAGCAGTCGCGGGGAGGGGGTCGGGCAGTACTTC. Translation: CASSRGEGVGQYF.